This entry concerns a single T cell receptor beta chain. Its antigen is not known. The sample belongs to a study of persistence of HIV-infected CD4 T cells. Background on the study: Multiple blood draws of up to about 200 mL, except two donors with single leukapheresis.

Trimming left V 7 bases short and J 0 bases short, with 10 bases between. CDR1 and CDR2 from the germline V gene are LNHDA and SQIVND (reference sequence). The CDR3 loop spans 14 amino acids. Overlapping HIV-1 Gag 15-mer peptides at roughly 1 ug per peptide per mL were used. Sorting of responding CD4+ T cells relied on upregulated CD40 ligand together with CD69. Donors had CD4+ T cell counts above 400 cells/uL and were CMV-seropositive. The libraries were made with immunoSEQ version 4 in survey mode. Profiling relied on immunoSEQ multiplex PCR, and the TCRdb table lists in-frame clones only, not all of them. The repertoire holds almost 20,000 clones, with approximately 65% as singletons.

The receptor comes from an adult woman with HIV who was CMV-seropositive. The V call is TRBV19, the J call TRBJ1-3; D perhaps matches TRBD1 (6 bases). The sequencing here drew on CD4+ T cells sorted from PBMCs after approximately 20-hour stimulation, taken from a patient who received antiretroviral therapy. The CDR3 DNA follows: TGTGCCAGTATAAGGACAGACTCTGGAAACACCATATATTTT. Its protein product is CASIRTDSGNTIYF.